Below, 32 T cell receptor beta chains from the same sample are listed, as sequenced in a study of T cell repertoires in cytomegalovirus infection. From the reads, TCRdb called clonotypes with MiXCR, one entry per CDR3 protein. The data show some 300,000 distinct CDR3 sequences, 15% to 20% seen once. Sequenced: PBMCs. These receptors all stem from a human donor in good health (CMV status not recorded). Some clones in this sample may be carry-over from other donors' samples.

The sample holds a few counts of this clonotype. The rearrangement joins TRBV20-1 to TRBJ1-1; maybe TRBD1 (6 bases). Germline V gene data show CDR1 as DFQATT and CDR2 as SNEGSKA (reference sequence). The CDR3 has 12 amino acids. Trimming cost V 1 base and J 7 bases, with 10 bases left between them. The CDR3 nucleotides are TGCAGTGCTAGAGGGGGGCAAAGTGAAGCTTTCTTT. Protein product: CSARGGQSEAFF.

This clonotype was seen ten or more times. The CDR3: CASSLGSTGSNQPQHF. The CDR3 DNA reads TGTGCCAGCAGCTTAGGTAGCACAGGGAGCAATCAGCCCCAGCATTTT. The chain recombines TRBV7-2 with TRBJ1-5, with TRBD1 as a possible D gene (6 bases). The CDR3 has 16 amino acids. Germline values: CDR1 SGHTA, CDR2 FQGNSA. Trimming stripped 1 base from V and 1 base from J, with 11 bases between. Filled out from reference TRBV7-2 and TRBJ1-5, the complete variable domain reads GAGVSQSPSNKVTEKGKDVELRCDPISGHTALYWYRQSLGQGLEFLIYFQGNSAPDKSGLPSDRFSAERTGGSVSTLTIQRTQQEDSAVYLCASSLGSTGSNQPQHFGDGTRLSIL.

The chain has TRBV28 and TRBJ1-1, with D possibly being TRBD1 (5 bases). The CDR3 sequence is 13 residues long. The V end lost 3 bases, the J end lost 9 bases, and 14 bases lay between the germline ends. Germline V CDR1 and CDR2: MDHEN, SYDVKM. The CDR3 loop reads CASSLSSEGKAFF. The CDR3 DNA follows: TGTGCCAGCAGTTTGTCTTCGGAGGGGAAAGCTTTCTTT.

This clonotype showed up many times. The J gene is TRBJ1-1, the V gene TRBV7-9; no clear D. This CDR3 contains 15 residues. V dropped 1 base and J dropped 1 base, with 10 bases sitting between them. CDR1 and CDR2 (germline): SEHNR, FQNEAQ (reference sequence). CDR3 in DNA: TGTGCCAGCAGCTTAGTAAACAGCGGGAACACTGAAGCTTTCTTT. It is translated as CASSLVNSGNTEAFF.

This clonotype was counted ten times or more. The CDR3 sequence: CASSYGTGAEAFF. The CDR3 nucleotides read TGTGCCAGCAGTTACGGGACAGGGGCTGAAGCTTTCTTT. The rearrangement links TRBV6-6 to TRBJ1-1; 10 nucleotides align to TRBD1. Looked up from germline, CDR1 is MNHNY and CDR2 is SVGAGI (reference sequence). The CDR3 contains 13 residues. V shed 2 bases, J shed 6 bases, and the junction held 0 bases outside the gene matches.

The chain is built from TRBV5-8 and TRBJ2-1, with D maybe TRBD1 (6 bases). Germline loops: CDR1 SGHTS, CDR2 YDEGEE. Trimming stripped 2 bases from V and 2 bases from J, with 14 bases between. The CDR3 loop spans 16 amino acids. The CDR3 sequence is CASSFAGAGAYNEQFF. In nucleotides, the CDR3 is TGTGCCAGCAGCTTCGCCGGGGCAGGGGCCTACAATGAGCAGTTCTTC.

This clonotype was detected only a few times. Written as DNA, the CDR3 is TGTGCCAGTATAACAGGGGGCGCTTCCAATGAGCAGTTCTTC. Translated: CASITGGASNEQFF. This rearrangement joins TRBV19 to TRBJ2-1; 9 nucleotides match TRBD1. With 7 bases clipped from V and 6 bases from J, the junction kept 7 bases outside the gene matches. This CDR3 comprises 14 residues. CDR1 and CDR2 from the germline V gene are LNHDA and SQIVND (reference sequence).

In its sample, this clonotype was seen a few times. The rearrangement links TRBV19 to TRBJ2-1, with D hard to call. The CDR3 consists of 9 residues. V shed 9 bases and J shed 7 bases, with 4 bases lying between them. The germline V gene has CDR1 LNHDA and CDR2 SQIVND (reference sequence). CDR3 in amino acids: CARRNEQFF. The CDR3 nucleotides are TGTGCCAGGAGAAATGAGCAGTTCTTC.

The V and J genes are TRBV12-3 or TRBV12-4 and TRBJ2-1; TRBD2 agrees at 9 bases. V dropped 3 bases and J dropped 9; count of bases not matched to a gene: 3. This CDR3 has 13 residues. The DNA for the CDR3 is TGTGCCAGCAGTTTGACTAGCGGTAGTGAGCAGTTCTTC. This gives the protein CASSLTSGSEQFF.

The V gene is TRBV5-4, the J gene TRBJ2-2; 8 bases are a match to TRBD1. Trimming at V came to 5 bases and at J to 3 bases, leaving 6 bases not matched to a gene. This CDR3 contains 15 residues. Germline CDR1 is SGHNT and CDR2 is YYREEE (reference sequence). CDR3 coding DNA: TGTGCCAGCAGGAGACAGGGGAGTGACACCGGGGAGCTGTTTTTT. Amino acids: CASRRQGSDTGELFF.

This clonotype appeared a few times. The chain is built from TRBV7-2 and TRBJ1-3, with 8 positions matching TRBD1. CDR3 size: 15 residues. Germline V gene data show CDR1 as SGHTA and CDR2 as FQGNSA. V lost 2 bases to trimming and J lost 2 bases; unmatched junction nucleotides: 2. CDR3 residues: CASSLNRGAGNTIYF. The CDR3 DNA reads TGTGCCAGCAGCTTAAACAGGGGGGCTGGAAACACCATATATTTT.

This clonotype occurred a few times. The chain recombines TRBV5-5 with TRBJ1-2; no definite D call. The CDR3 extends over 14 amino acids. The germline CDR1 and CDR2 sequences are SGHKS and YYEKEE (reference sequence). V lost 1 base and J lost 4, with 11 bases in between. CDR3 in DNA: TGTGCCAGCAGCTTGATAGGGCACGGCTATGGCTACACCTTC. It codes for CASSLIGHGYGYTF.

This clonotype was seen a few times. The chain uses TRBV20-1 and TRBJ1-5; no clear D gene. The V gene lost 3 bases and the J gene lost 8 bases, with 11 bases spanning the gap. Per germline, CDR1 DFQATT and CDR2 SNEGSKA (reference sequence). The CDR3 is 12 amino acids. The CDR3 protein is CSARIPSKPQHF. In DNA form, the CDR3 reads TGCAGTGCTAGGATACCGTCCAAGCCCCAGCATTTT.

The chain joins TRBV28 to TRBJ2-5; TRBD2 aligns across 10 bases. The V and J ends lost 6 bases and 4 bases, in that order; junction bases with no gene match: 8. CDR1 MDHEN and CDR2 SYDVKM come from the germline V gene. The CDR3 is made up of 15 amino acids. The CDR3 here is CASRGLAGERETQYF. The CDR3 region has the DNA TGTGCCAGCAGGGGTCTAGCGGGGGAACGAGAGACCCAGTACTTC.

The chain links TRBV23-1 to TRBJ2-7, with a tentative D call TRBD1 (6 bases). TRBV23-1 is reported as an ORF; its role is uncertain. V lost 0 bases and J 3 bases, leaving 12 bases between the germline ends. The CDR3 has 15 residues. CDR3 protein: CASSQSTGAVYEQYF. The CDR3 region has the DNA TGCGCCAGCAGTCAATCGACAGGCGCAGTCTACGAGCAGTACTTC.

This clonotype was observed a handful of times. The rearrangement links TRBV12-3 or TRBV12-4 to TRBJ2-2, with a possible D match to TRBD2 (7 bases). The CDR3 runs to 15 residues. Trimming took 5 bases from V and 4 from J, leaving 14 bases between them. CDR3 DNA: TGTGCCAGCAGTGCCCGGGGGGCCGCCACCGGGGAGCTGTTTTTT. Translating it yields CASSARGAATGELFF.

On this clonotype itself: A much larger clone differs from this one at a single base, so this may be a read error. The chain links TRBV6-2 or TRBV6-3 to TRBJ2-2; possibly TRBD2 for D (5 bases). The length of the CDR3 is 18 residues. Germline V lookup: CDR1 MNHEY, CDR2 SVGEGT. CDR3 sequence: CASSYSSGLHLNTGELLF. The CDR3 DNA reads TGTGCCAGCAGTTACTCTTCAGGCCTACACCTAAACACCGGGGAGCTGCTTTTT.

This clonotype occurred a few times. J is TRBJ2-5 and V is TRBV7-9; weak D call: TRBD2 (5 bases). V gave up 7 bases and J gave up 1 base, with 13 bases separating them. The CDR3 is 14 residues long. CDR1 is SEHNR and CDR2 is FQNEAQ in the germline V gene (reference sequence). The CDR3, as DNA: TGTGCCAGCACCCCTCGAGGGATCCAAGAGACCCAGTACTTC. Translation gives CASTPRGIQETQYF.

This clonotype showed up just a few times. The J gene is TRBJ1-5, the V gene TRBV11-1; D gene unclear. Germline V gene lookup returns CDR1 SGHAT and CDR2 FQDESV (reference sequence). The CDR3 loop spans 13 amino acids. V shed 3 bases and J shed 5 bases, with 8 bases lying between them. The CDR3 DNA sequence: TGTGCCAGCAGCTTGAACATAGATCAGCCCCAGCATTTT. Translation gives CASSLNIDQPQHF.

The chain combines TRBV2 with TRBJ2-3; weak D call: TRBD2 (5 bases). The V gene's germline CDR1 is SNHLY and CDR2 FYNNEI. This CDR3 has 16 residues. Trimming shortened V by 4 bases and J by 3 bases, and 17 bases separated the two germline ends. CDR3 in amino acids: CASSGLPGYGTDTQYF. CDR3 in DNA: TGTGCCAGCAGTGGGCTACCGGGGTATGGGACAGATACGCAGTATTTT. The variable domain in full, with the rest retrieved from reference TRBV2 and TRBJ2-3, is EPEVTQTPSHQVTQMGQEVILRCVPISNHLYFYWYRQILGQKVEFLVSFYNNEISEKSEIFDDQFSVERPDGSNFTLKIRSTKLEDSAMYFCASSGLPGYGTDTQYFGPGTRLTVL.

This clonotype has at least ten counts. The chain recombines TRBV7-8 with TRBJ2-3, with D maybe TRBD2 (5 bases). The CDR3 spans 15 residues. Germline CDR1 SGHVS, CDR2 FQNEAQ. V lost 1 base and J lost 5, with 13 bases in between. The CDR3 DNA reads TGTGCCAGCAGCTTAGATAGGACTCCCGGAGATACGCAGTATTTT. It translates to CASSLDRTPGDTQYF. The full variable domain, with the rest looked up from reference TRBV7-8 and TRBJ2-3, is GAGVSQSPRYKVAKRGQDVALRCDPISGHVSLFWYQQALGQGPEFLTYFQNEAQLDKSGLPSDRFFAERPEGSVSTLKIQRTQQEDSAVYLCASSLDRTPGDTQYFGPGTRLTVL.

In this sample, this clonotype turned up many times. The rearrangement links TRBV7-2 to TRBJ2-7, with TRBD2 identical over 7 bases. CDR1 is SGHTA and CDR2 is FQGNSA in the germline V gene. This CDR3 region has 17 residues. The V and J ends lost 2 bases and 3 bases, in that order; junction bases with no gene match: 13. CDR3 sequence: CASSLRLAEGTYYEQYF. The CDR3 DNA reads as TGTGCCAGCAGCTTAAGGCTAGCGGAGGGAACCTACTACGAGCAGTACTTC.

This clonotype occurred a few times. The chain employs TRBV12-3 or TRBV12-4 and TRBJ1-2, with a weak D call TRBD1 (6 bases). There are 15 residues in the CDR3. The V end lost 5 bases, the J end lost 0 bases, and 13 bases lay between the germline ends. The CDR3: CASSPNRATNYGYTF. The DNA for the CDR3 is TGTGCCAGCAGTCCGAACAGGGCTACTAACTATGGCTACACCTTC.

The table lists this clonotype with many counts. The chain couples TRBV7-2 to TRBJ2-7, with TRBD2 matching over 12 bases. Germline CDR1 SGHTA, CDR2 FQGNSA. The V segment lost 3 bases and the J segment 3 bases; nucleotides outside the gene matches: 3. The CDR3 has 15 amino acids. The CDR3 reads CASSFLAGGRYEQYF. The CDR3 DNA is TGTGCCAGCAGCTTCCTAGCGGGGGGGCGCTACGAGCAGTACTTC.

This clonotype came up many times. The chain employs TRBV7-2 and TRBJ1-2; D call uncertain. The germline gives CDR1 SGHTA, CDR2 FQGNSA. The CDR3 runs 14 residues. V was shortened by 3 bases and J by 8 bases, with 16 bases between the two germline ends. As DNA, the CDR3 is TGTGCCAGCAGCTTTGGCGGGGTAGTAGGGGGCTACACCTTC. Its translation is CASSFGGVVGGYTF.

This clonotype has just a few counts. J is TRBJ1-4 and V is TRBV19; D not resolved. CDR1 is LNHDA and CDR2 is SQIVND in the germline V gene (reference sequence). V lost 6 bases and J lost 4, with 15 bases in between. The CDR3 has 15 amino acids. CDR3 in DNA: TGTGCCAGTAGCCCCGGTGGGCAGTTTAATGAAAAACTGTTTTTT. It encodes CASSPGGQFNEKLFF. Together with reference TRBV19 and TRBJ1-4, the CDR3 gives the full variable domain: DGGITQSPKYLFRKEGQNVTLSCEQNLNHDAMYWYRQDPGQGLRLIYYSQIVNDFQKGDIAEGYSVSREKKESFPLTVTSAQKNPTAFYLCASSPGGQFNEKLFFGSGTQLSVL.

This clonotype was recorded a few times. V is TRBV4-1 and J is TRBJ1-4; D call uncertain. This CDR3 comprises 14 residues. Germline CDR1 MGHRA, CDR2 YSYEKL. Trimming pared 2 bases from V and 8 bases from J, leaving 12 bases between. The CDR3 sequence is CASSQQIYGEKLFF. In DNA, the CDR3 is TGCGCCAGCAGCCAACAAATCTACGGGGAAAAACTGTTTTTT.

The table lists this clonotype with many counts. The chain carries TRBV6-5 and TRBJ2-6; no clear D. The germline V gene has CDR1 MNHEY and CDR2 SVGAGI. This CDR3 is built from 16 residues. Trimming stripped 0 bases from V and 4 bases from J, with 10 bases between. This CDR3 reads CASSYSSPDGANVLTF. The CDR3 region has the DNA TGTGCCAGCAGTTACTCGTCCCCTGACGGGGCCAACGTCCTGACTTTC.

This rearrangement joins TRBV2 to TRBJ2-5; D gene ambiguous. The germline CDR1 and CDR2 sequences are SNHLY and FYNNEI. The CDR3 contains 13 residues. Trimming cost V 4 bases and J 3 bases, with 9 bases left between them. The CDR3 region is CASSVLSEETQYF. The DNA of the CDR3 is TGTGCCAGCAGTGTTCTCTCTGAAGAGACCCAGTACTTC.

This clonotype has ten or more counts. The J gene is TRBJ1-6, the V gene TRBV11-1; 8 bases map to TRBD1. The germline CDR1 and CDR2 sequences are SGHAT and FQDESV (reference sequence). The CDR3 extends over 14 amino acids. The ends lost 6 bases at V and 5 bases at J; junction bases unmatched: 3. Here the CDR3 reads CASRTGVHNSPLHF. The CDR3 bases are TGTGCCAGCAGGACAGGGGTACATAATTCACCCCTCCACTTT.

This clonotype appeared many times. V usage is TRBV6-1 and J usage is TRBJ2-3, with 7 bases fitting TRBD1. CDR1 is MNHNS and CDR2 is SASEGT in the germline V gene. The CDR3 consists of 17 residues. After removal of 2 bases from V and 2 bases from J, the junction contained 10 bases not matched to a gene. CDR3 nucleotide sequence: TGTGCCAGCAGTGAACTTAGGGGGCGAACATTCACAGATACGCAGTATTTT. The encoded protein is CASSELRGRTFTDTQYF.

This clonotype was counted between two and nine times. This chain connects TRBV28 to TRBJ2-2; 7 positions match TRBD2. V lost 10 bases to trimming and J lost 6 bases; unmatched junction nucleotides: 20. Germline V gene sequence: CDR1 MDHEN, CDR2 SYDVKM. The CDR3 has 17 amino acids. CDR3 sequence (DNA): TGTGCCATAGGGGACCGGAGGGCTAGCGGCCCCGCCGGGGAGCTGTTTTTT. Translating gives CAIGDRRASGPAGELFF.